This T cell receptor (beta chain) is drawn from a study of T-cell reconstitution after alpha-beta-depleted transplantation in children. Unique molecular identifiers featured in how the TCRbeta library was prepared. TCRdb ran MiXCR on the PCR reads and lists one entry per CDR3 protein. The data contain 360,000 or so distinct CDR3 sequences, around 21% of them singletons. CDR1 and CDR2 (germline): SQVTM, ANQGSEA. The CDR3 extends over 13 amino acids. The V and J ends lost 2 bases and 5 bases respectively, with 10 bases between them. This clonotype originated in a human donor who donated a stem cell graft to a child with acute myeloid leukemia. Sequenced here: PBMCs from the stem cell graft donor, sampled from the stem cell graft. The genes are TRBV29-1 and TRBJ1-5; D is perhaps TRBD1 (6 bases). The CDR3 spells CSVELSGDQPQHF. The CDR3 DNA reads as TGCAGCGTTGAACTGTCAGGGGATCAGCCCCAGCATTTT. Combining the CDR3 with reference TRBV29-1 and TRBJ1-5 gives the whole variable domain SAVISQKPSRDICQRGTSLTIQCQVDSQVTMMFWYRQQPGQSLTLIATANQGSEATYESGFVIDKFPISRPNLTFSTLTVSNMSPEDSSIYLCSVELSGDQPQHFGDGTRLSIL.